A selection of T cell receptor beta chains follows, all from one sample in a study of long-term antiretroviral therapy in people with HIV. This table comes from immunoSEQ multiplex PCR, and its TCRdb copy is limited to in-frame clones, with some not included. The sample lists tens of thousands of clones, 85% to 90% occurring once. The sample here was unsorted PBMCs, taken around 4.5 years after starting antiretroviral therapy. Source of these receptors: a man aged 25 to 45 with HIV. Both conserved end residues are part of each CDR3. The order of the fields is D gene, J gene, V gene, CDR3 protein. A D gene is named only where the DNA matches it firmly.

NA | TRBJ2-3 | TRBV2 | CASSAARADTQYF
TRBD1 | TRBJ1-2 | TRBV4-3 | CASSQHRGTYGYTF
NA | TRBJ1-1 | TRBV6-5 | CASTPLRDDTEAFF
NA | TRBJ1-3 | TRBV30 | CAWSVVGNTIYF
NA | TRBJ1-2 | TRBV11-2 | CASSLENRANYGYTF
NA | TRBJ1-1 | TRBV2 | CASLREMDTEAFF
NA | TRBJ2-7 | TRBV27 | CASSPTWISEQYF
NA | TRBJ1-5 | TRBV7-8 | CASSLVDQPQHF
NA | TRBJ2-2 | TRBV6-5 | CASSREPPDTGELFF
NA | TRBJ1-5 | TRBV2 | CASRRDSNQPQHF
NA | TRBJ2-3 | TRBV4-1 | CASSPTDRDTQYF
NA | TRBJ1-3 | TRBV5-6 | CASSLWWQGLDTIYF
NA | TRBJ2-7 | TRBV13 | CASRRLKDYEQYF
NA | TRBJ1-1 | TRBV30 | CAWSHRSTEAFF
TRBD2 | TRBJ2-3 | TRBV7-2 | CASSFLSSGRADTQYF
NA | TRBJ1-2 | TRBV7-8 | CASSAGGEGANYGYTF
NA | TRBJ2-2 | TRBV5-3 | CASSLPTGELFF
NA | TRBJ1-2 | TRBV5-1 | CASSLEAGAPYGYTF
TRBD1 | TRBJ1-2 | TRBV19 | CASSVPGGAGGYTF
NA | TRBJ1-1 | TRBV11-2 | CASSFVGTEAFF
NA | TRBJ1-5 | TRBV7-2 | CASSPGFYQPQHF
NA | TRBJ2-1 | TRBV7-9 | CASSLERNEQFF
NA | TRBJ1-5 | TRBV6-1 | CASQPEGDLRQPQHF
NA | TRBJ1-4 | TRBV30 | CAWSPRGIYEKLFF
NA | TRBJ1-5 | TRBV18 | CASSPGQLQPQHF
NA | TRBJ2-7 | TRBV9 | CASSVDAAYEQYF
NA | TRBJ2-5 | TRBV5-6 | CASSYGGGLFSETQYF
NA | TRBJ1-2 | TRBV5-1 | CASSLEQIYGYTF